This T cell receptor beta chain was found in a study of cytomegalovirus exposure and HLA in healthy donors. Study-level results: It was 164 TCR beta chains that were listed as cytomegalovirus-associated. Donor immune exposure was known only as CMV serostatus.

Turning to this clone: Its specificity is not known.

A multiplex PCR was run with 60 Vbeta primers and 13 Jbeta primers. How the authors handled the data: Roughly 80 million unique TCR beta chains, roughly 11 million of them shared, were counted by a later analysis. Assay: immunoSEQ multiplex PCR; the TCRdb copy retains only in-frame clones and omits some. V, J and clone size are taken as reported in that table, and D and trimming were inferred from the DNA itself. This table has around 130,000 clones, about 78% appearing once. Sequencing was performed on PBMCs. The clonotype originates from a human donor in good health.

CDR3 loop: CASLIANRQGAPTF. The CDR3 DNA sequence: TGTGCCAGCCTAATCGCTAACAGACAGGGGGCTCCTACCTTC. The chain uses TRBV18 and TRBJ1-2, with 10 bases that match TRBD1. Germline values: CDR1 KGHSH, CDR2 LQKENI. The CDR3 contains 14 residues. The ends lost 8 bases at V and 14 bases at J; junction bases unmatched: 17. Full variable domain (remainder filled in from reference TRBV18 and TRBJ1-2): NAGVMQNPRHLVRRRGQEARLRCSPMKGHSHVYWYRQLPEEGLKFMVYLQKENIIDESGMPKERFSAEFPKEGPSILRIQQVVRGDSAAYFCASLIANRQGAPTFGSGTRLTVV.